The 6 T cell receptor beta chains listed next were all sequenced from one sample in a study of shared clonotypes between healthy human individuals. Profiled with immunoSEQ multiplex PCR; TCRdb holds only in-frame clones, not every one. The sample comprises 2 million to 2.5 million clones, roughly 91% of which are singletons, and 1.5% to 2% rests with the top ten. It was CD45RO-negative cells, positively selected for CCR7, that made up naive CD8 cells, with terminally differentiated effector memory CD45RA+ cells excluded. The sample was naive CD8+ T cells from PBMCs. The source of these receptors is a man younger than 35 in good health. Some clones in this sample may be carry-over from other donors' samples.

The chain combines TRBV25-1 with TRBJ1-2; TRBD1 might be the D (5 bases). Germline loops: CDR1 MGHDK, CDR2 SYGVNS. This CDR3 region has 13 residues. Trimming took 3 bases from V and 14 from J, leaving 19 bases between them. The CDR3 reads CASSEIGTSFQTF. The CDR3 region has the DNA TGTGCCAGCAGTGAGATCGGGACCTCGTTTCAAACCTTC.

The chain couples TRBV9 to TRBJ2-7, with D perhaps matching TRBD1 or TRBD2 (5 bases each). The length of the CDR3 is 16 residues. V was clipped by 2 bases and J by 2 bases, with 17 bases between them. Germline loops: CDR1 SGDLS, CDR2 YYNGEE. CDR3 bases: TGTGCCAGCAGCGTGGGGGAGACCCTCACCCCCTACGAGCAGTACTTC. Translated, it gives CASSVGETLTPYEQYF.

This rearrangement joins TRBV5-4 to TRBJ1-2; 9 bases map to TRBD1. Germline V gene data show CDR1 as SGHNT and CDR2 as YYREEE (reference sequence). The CDR3 extends over 13 amino acids. After removal of 5 bases from V and 5 bases from J, the junction contained 4 bases not matched to a gene. CDR3 sequence reads: CASRTDRGYGYTF. Written as DNA, the CDR3 is TGTGCCAGCAGGACCGACAGGGGGTATGGCTACACCTTC.

The chain carries TRBV7-9 and TRBJ1-1; TRBD1 matches 7 bases. After removal of 8 bases from V and 1 base from J, the junction contained 7 bases not matched to a gene. The V gene's germline CDR1 is SEHNR and CDR2 FQNEAQ (reference sequence). The CDR3 runs to 14 residues. The chain's CDR3 is CASGPWDRNTEAFF. Written as DNA, the CDR3 is TGTGCCAGCGGCCCTTGGGACAGGAACACTGAAGCTTTCTTT.

The CDR3 nucleotides are TGTGCCAGCAGTGACCGGGACAGGAAATCCCACAATGAGCAGTTCTTC. Translating it yields CASSDRDRKSHNEQFF. The chain employs TRBV2 and TRBJ2-1, with 8 bases identical to TRBD1. The length of the CDR3 is 16 residues. The germline V gene has CDR1 SNHLY and CDR2 FYNNEI. The V segment lost 3 bases and the J segment 5 bases; nucleotides outside the gene matches: 9.

V is TRBV9 and J is TRBJ2-2; no reliable D call. The CDR3 totals 15 residues. Germline-derived CDR1 and CDR2 are SGDLS and YYNGEE. V shed 3 bases and J shed 2 bases, with 11 bases lying between them. The CDR3 is CASSGIGLNTGELFF. CDR3 bases: TGTGCCAGCAGCGGGATAGGTCTAAACACCGGGGAGCTGTTTTTT.